Listed here is a single T cell receptor (beta chain). The specificity of this receptor is unknown. The input lacks base qualities; no much larger clone sits a single base away. One collaborating source in Seattle enrolled patients while the patients were actively infected and followed the patients over time throughout the course of disease. Whole blood was collected in K2EDTA tubes by collaborating institutions according to the institutions' own protocols. For TCRbeta analysis, collaborators shipped samples as frozen whole blood, isolated PBMCs, or DNA extracted from either of those sample types. CDR1 is given as LGHDT and CDR2 as YNNKEL, both from the germline V gene (reference sequence). The CDR3 goes from the cysteine to the phenylalanine over 14 residues. The DNA shown is the 42-base CDR3, in frame from base 1. The trim is 11 bases for V and 6 bases for J, with a gap of 21 bases between the germline ends.

TCRbeta CDR3 regions were amplified from genomic DNA by means of the immunoSEQ Assay, a bias-controlled multiplex PCR. On the study's bioinformatics: Nucleated cell counts per sample were estimated from amplification of reference gene primers within the assay. Sequence reads were collapsed and filtered to measure the absolute abundance of every unique TCRbeta CDR3 rearrangement. For each sample, productive Simpson clonality was calculated by taking the square root of Simpson's diversity index across productive rearrangements. Imported from immuneACCESS, the table was reduced by TCRdb to in-frame sequences with V and J called. These copies leave out some clones; in studies compared against another copy, an unresolved V gene accounts for under half, and the cause of the remainder is not known. V, J and clone size reflect that table, while D and trimming were determined from the DNA. This sample holds approximately 330,000 clones; about 91% were observed only once. Approximately 10% of the sample lies in the top ten.

This specimen comes from a study of blood T cell repertoires in COVID-19 (dated by TCRdb to about 2020). With regard to the full study: The collaborator samples originated in the United States, Italy and Spain and spanned the acute and convalescent phases of COVID-19. The dataset comprised deeply sampled blood TCRbeta repertoires from subjects exposed to, actively infected with, or recovered from COVID-19. The prospective study material was composed of cDNA or gDNA derived from T cells, B-cell-depleted T cells, or PBMCs. Samples came from the ongoing ImmuneRACE study (first 160 participants) plus 1,254 subjects from 6 global collaborators. Where HLA class I and class II types were available, the types were taken from metadata supplied by the sample provider, not from assay-based typing. Sample metadata almost always included a de-identified subject ID, COVID-19 status, age in years and sex. The repertoires were released in a freely available public database intended as a resource for research on the immune response to SARS-CoV-2. Broader findings and caveats from the paper: The quantity of clinical and demographic metadata differed by source and by participant and was supplied without curation.

What was sequenced was peripheral blood. The chain is encoded by TRBV3-1 (or the pseudogene TRBV3-2) joined to TRBJ2-3; possibly the D gene is TRBD2, per 6 matching bases. The source is a young man with COVID-19, enrolled during active disease. The CDR3 in this case is CAAARTKVADTQYF. In nucleotide form, the sequence is TGTGCCGCAGCCCGGACTAAAGTGGCGGATACGCAGTATTTT.